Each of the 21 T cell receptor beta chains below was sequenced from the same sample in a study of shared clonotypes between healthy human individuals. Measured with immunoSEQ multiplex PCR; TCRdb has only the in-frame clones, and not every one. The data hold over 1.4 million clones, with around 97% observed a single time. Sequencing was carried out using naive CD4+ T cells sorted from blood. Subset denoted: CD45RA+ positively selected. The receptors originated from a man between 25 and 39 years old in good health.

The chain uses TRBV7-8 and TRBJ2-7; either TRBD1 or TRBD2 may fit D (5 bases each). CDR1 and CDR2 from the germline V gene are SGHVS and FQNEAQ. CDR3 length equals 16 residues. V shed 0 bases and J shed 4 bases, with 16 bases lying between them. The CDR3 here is CASSLARGVMGYEQYF. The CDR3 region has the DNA TGTGCCAGCAGCTTAGCGCGAGGGGTAATGGGATACGAGCAGTACTTC.

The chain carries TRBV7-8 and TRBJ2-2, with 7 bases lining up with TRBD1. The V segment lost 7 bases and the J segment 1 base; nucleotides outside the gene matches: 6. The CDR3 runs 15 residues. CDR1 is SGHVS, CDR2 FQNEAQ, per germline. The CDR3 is CASTQGQLNTGELFF. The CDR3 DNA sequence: TGTGCCAGCACCCAGGGACAGCTGAACACCGGGGAGCTGTTTTTT.

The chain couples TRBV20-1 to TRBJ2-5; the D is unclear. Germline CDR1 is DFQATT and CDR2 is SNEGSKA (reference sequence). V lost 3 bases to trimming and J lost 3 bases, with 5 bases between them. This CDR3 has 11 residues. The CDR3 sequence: CSASTKETQYF. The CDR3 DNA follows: TGCAGTGCTAGTACGAAAGAGACCCAGTACTTC.

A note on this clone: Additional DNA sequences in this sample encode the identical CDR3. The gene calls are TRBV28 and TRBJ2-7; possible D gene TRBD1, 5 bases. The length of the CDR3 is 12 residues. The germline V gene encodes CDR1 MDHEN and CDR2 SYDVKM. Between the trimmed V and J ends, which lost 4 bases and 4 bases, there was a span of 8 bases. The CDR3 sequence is CASSSGIYEQYF. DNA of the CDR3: TGTGCCAGCAGTTCAGGGATTTACGAGCAGTACTTC.

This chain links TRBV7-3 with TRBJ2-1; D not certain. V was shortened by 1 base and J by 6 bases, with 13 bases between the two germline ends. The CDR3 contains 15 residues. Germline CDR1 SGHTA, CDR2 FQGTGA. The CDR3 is CASSLKGGSVNEQFF. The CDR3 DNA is TGTGCCAGCAGCTTAAAAGGTGGCTCCGTCAATGAGCAGTTCTTC.

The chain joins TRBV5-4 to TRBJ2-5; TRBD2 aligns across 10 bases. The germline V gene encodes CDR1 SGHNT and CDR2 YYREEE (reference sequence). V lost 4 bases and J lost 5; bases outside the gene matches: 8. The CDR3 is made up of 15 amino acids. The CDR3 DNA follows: TGTGCCAGCAGCCCGGAGCGGGAGGGCCACGAGACCCAGTACTTC. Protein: CASSPEREGHETQYF. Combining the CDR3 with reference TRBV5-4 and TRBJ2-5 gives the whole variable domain ETGVTQSPTHLIKTRGQQVTLRCSSQSGHNTVSWYQQALGQGPQFIFQYYREEENGRGNFPPRFSGLQFPNYSSELNVNALELDDSALYLCASSPEREGHETQYFGPGTRLLVL.

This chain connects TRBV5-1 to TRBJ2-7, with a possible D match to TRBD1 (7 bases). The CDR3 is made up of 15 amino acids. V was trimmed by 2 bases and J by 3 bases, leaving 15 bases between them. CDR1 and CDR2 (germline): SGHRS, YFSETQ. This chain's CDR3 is CASSLETGRYYEQYF. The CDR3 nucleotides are TGCGCCAGCAGCTTAGAGACAGGGAGGTACTACGAGCAGTACTTC.

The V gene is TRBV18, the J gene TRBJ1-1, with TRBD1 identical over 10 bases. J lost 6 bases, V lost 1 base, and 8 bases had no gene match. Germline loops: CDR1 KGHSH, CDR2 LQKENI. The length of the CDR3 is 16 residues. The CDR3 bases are TGTGCCAGCTCACCACTGGGACAGGGGAATGTGGCTGAAGCTTTCTTT. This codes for CASSPLGQGNVAEAFF.

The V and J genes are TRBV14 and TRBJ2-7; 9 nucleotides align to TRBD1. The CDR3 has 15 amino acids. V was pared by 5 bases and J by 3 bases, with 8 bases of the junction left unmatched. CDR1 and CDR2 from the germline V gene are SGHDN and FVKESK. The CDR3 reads CASSSWTGVYYEQYF. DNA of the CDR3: TGTGCCAGCAGCTCGTGGACAGGGGTGTACTACGAGCAGTACTTC.

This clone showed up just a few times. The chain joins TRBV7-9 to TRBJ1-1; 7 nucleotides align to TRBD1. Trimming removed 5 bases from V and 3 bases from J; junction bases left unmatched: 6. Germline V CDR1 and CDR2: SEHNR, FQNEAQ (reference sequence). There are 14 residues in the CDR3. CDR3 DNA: TGTGCCAGCAGCAAGGGACAGACGGACACTGAAGCTTTCTTT. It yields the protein CASSKGQTDTEAFF.

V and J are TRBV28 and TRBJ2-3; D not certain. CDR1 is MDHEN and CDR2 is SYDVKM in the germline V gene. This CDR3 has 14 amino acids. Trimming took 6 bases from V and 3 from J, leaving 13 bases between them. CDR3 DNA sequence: TGTGCCAGCAGCCAACGCTTGGGTACAGATACGCAGTATTTT. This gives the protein CASSQRLGTDTQYF.

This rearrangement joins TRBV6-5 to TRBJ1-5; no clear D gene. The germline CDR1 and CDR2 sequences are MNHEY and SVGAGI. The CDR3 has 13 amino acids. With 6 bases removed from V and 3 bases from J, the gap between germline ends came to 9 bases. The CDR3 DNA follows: TGTGCCAGCAGGGTGGGGATCAATCAGCCCCAGCATTTT. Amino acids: CASRVGINQPQHF.

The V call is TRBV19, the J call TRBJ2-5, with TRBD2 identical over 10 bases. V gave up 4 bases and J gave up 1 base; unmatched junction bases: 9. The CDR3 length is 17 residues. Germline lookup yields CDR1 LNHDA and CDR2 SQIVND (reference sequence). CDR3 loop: CASSRWSGRALQETQYF. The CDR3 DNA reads TGTGCCAGTAGTAGATGGAGCGGGAGGGCCCTCCAAGAGACCCAGTACTTC.

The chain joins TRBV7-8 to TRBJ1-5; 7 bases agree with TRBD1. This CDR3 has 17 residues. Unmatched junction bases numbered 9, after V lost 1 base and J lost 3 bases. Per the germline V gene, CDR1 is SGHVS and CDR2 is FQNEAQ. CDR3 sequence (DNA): TGTGCCAGCAGCTTAGTGGAAACAGGGGCGACCAATCAGCCCCAGCATTTT. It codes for CASSLVETGATNQPQHF.

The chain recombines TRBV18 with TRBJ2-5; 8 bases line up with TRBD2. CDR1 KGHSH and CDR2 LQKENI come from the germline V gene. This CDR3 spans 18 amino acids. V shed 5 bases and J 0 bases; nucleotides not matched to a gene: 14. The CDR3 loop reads CASSAHPPGLVNQETQYF. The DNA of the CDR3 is TGTGCCAGCTCAGCCCATCCCCCGGGACTAGTTAACCAAGAGACCCAGTACTTC.

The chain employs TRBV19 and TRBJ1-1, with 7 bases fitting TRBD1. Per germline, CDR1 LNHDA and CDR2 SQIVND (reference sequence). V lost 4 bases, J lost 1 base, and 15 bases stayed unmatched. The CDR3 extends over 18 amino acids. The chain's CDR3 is CASSTPPGQVGGNTEAFF. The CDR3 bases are TGTGCCAGTAGTACGCCCCCCGGACAGGTCGGTGGGAACACTGAAGCTTTCTTT.

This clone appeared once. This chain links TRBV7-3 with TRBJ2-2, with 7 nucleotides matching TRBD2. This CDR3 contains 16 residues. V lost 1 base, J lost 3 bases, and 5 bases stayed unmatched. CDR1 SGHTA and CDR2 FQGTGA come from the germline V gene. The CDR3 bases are TGTGCCAGCAGCTTAAAGGGAGGGTTGGACACCGGGGAGCTGTTTTTT. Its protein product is CASSLKGGLDTGELFF. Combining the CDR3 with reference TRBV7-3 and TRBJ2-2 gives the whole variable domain GAGVSQTPSNKVTEKGKYVELRCDPISGHTALYWYRQSLGQGPEFLIYFQGTGAADDSGLPNDRFFAVRPEGSVSTLKIQRTERGDSAVYLCASSLKGGLDTGELFFGEGSRLTVL.

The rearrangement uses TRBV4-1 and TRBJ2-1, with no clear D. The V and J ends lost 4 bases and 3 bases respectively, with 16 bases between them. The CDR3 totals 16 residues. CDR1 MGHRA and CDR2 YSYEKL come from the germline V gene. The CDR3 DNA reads TGCGCCAGCAGCCTCCTGGGCGGAGTGGTCTACAATGAGCAGTTCTTC. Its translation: CASSLLGGVVYNEQFF.

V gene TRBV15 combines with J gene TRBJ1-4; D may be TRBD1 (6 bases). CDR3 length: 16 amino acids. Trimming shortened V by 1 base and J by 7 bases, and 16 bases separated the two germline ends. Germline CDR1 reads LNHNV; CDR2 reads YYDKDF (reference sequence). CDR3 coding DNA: TGTGCCACCAGCAGAGGGGGGGGCGAATGGCGTGAAAAACTGTTTTTT. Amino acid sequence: CATSRGGGEWREKLFF.

The CDR3 is CASSLGLAGGPMYEQYF. The DNA for the CDR3 is TGTGCCAGCAGCTTGGGGCTAGCGGGAGGGCCTATGTACGAGCAGTACTTC. V and J are TRBV5-6 and TRBJ2-7; 12 nucleotides agree with TRBD2. With 0 bases clipped from V and 4 bases from J, the junction kept 8 bases outside the gene matches. This CDR3 has 17 residues. CDR1 SGHDT and CDR2 YYEEEE come from the germline V gene.

CDR3 sequence reads: CASSLGRVGTGELFF. DNA for the CDR3: TGTGCCAGTAGTTTGGGCAGGGTAGGCACCGGGGAGCTGTTTTTT. The J gene is TRBJ2-2, the V gene TRBV19; D might be TRBD1 (5 bases). From germline, CDR1 is LNHDA and CDR2 SQIVND (reference sequence). The ends were cut back, 5 bases at V and 4 bases at J, with 14 bases in the middle. The CDR3 covers 15 residues.